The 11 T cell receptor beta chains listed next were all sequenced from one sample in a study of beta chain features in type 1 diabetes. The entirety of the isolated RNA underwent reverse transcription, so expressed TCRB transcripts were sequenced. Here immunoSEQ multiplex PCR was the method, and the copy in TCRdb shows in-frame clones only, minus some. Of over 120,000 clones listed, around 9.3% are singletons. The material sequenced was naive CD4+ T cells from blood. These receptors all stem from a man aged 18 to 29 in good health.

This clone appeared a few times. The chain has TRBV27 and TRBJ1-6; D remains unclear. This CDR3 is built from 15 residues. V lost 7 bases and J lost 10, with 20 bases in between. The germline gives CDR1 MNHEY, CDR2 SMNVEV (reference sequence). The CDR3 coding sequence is TGTGCCAGCAAGGAATCCCGGTTTGGCGGATCACCCCTCCACTTT. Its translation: CASKESRFGGSPLHF.

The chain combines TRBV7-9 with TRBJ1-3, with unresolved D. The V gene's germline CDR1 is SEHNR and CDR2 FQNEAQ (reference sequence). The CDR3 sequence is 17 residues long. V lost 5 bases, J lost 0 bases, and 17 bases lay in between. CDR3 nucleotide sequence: TGTGCCAGCAGCATGACCGACGGGTTTTCCTCTGGAAACACCATATATTTT. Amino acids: CASSMTDGFSSGNTIYF.

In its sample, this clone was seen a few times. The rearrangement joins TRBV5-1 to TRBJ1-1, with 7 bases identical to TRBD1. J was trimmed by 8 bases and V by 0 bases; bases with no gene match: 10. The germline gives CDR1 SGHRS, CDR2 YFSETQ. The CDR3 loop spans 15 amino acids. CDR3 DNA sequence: TGCGCCAGCAGCTTGGCCGCGGGACAGTCCGCGGAAGCTTTCTTT. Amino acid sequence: CASSLAAGQSAEAFF.

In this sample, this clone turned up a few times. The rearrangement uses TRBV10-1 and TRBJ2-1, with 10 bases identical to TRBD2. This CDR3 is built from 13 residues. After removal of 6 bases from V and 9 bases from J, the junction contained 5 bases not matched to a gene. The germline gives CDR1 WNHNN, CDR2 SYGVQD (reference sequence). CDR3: CASSSSGGGEQFF. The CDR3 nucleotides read TGCGCCAGCAGCTCTAGCGGGGGTGGTGAGCAGTTCTTC.

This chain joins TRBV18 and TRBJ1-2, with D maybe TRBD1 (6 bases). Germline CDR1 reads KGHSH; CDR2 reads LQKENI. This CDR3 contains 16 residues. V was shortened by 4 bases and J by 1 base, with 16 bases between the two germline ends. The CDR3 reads CASSRDTPNDNYGYTF. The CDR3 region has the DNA TGTGCCAGCTCACGGGACACCCCGAACGATAACTATGGCTACACCTTC.

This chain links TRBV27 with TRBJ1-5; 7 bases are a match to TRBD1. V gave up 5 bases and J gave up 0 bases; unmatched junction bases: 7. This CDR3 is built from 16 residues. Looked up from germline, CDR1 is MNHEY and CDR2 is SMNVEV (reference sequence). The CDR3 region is CASSPRGEYSNQPQHF. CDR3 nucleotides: TGTGCCAGCAGTCCCAGGGGGGAATATAGCAATCAGCCCCAGCATTTT.

The CDR3 region is CASRGRETQYF. CDR3 coding DNA: TGCGCCAGCAGAGGGAGGGAGACCCAGTACTTC. This rearrangement joins TRBV5-1 to TRBJ2-5; a weak D match, TRBD2 (6 bases). The germline V gene encodes CDR1 SGHRS and CDR2 YFSETQ. The CDR3 loop spans 11 amino acids. The V and J ends lost 5 bases and 5 bases respectively, with 7 bases between them.

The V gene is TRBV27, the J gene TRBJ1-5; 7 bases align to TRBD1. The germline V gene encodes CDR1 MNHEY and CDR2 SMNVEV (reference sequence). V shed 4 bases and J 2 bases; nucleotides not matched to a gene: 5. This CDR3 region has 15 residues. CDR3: CASSYEGAGNQPQHF. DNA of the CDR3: TGTGCCAGCAGTTATGAGGGGGCGGGCAATCAGCCCCAGCATTTT.

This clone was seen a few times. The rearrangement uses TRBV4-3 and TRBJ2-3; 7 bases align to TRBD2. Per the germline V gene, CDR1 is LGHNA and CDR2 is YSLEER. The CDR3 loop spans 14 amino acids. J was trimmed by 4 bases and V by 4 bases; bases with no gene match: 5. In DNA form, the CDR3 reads TGCGCCAGCAGCCGACGACTAGCTTCAGATACGCAGTATTTT. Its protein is CASSRRLASDTQYF.

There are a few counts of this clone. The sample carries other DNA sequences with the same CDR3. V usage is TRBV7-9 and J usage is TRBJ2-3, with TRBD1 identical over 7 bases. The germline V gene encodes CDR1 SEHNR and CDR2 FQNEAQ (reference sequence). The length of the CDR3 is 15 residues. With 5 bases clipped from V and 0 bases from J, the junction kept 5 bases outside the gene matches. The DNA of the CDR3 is TGTGCCAGCAGCGAGACAGGGTTAAGCACAGATACGCAGTATTTT. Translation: CASSETGLSTDTQYF.

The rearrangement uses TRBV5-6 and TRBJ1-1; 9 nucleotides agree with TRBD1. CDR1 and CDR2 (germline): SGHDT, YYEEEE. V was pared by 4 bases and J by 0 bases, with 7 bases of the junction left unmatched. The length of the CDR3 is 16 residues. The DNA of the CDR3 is TGTGCCAGCAGCCGTCCCGGGACAGGGCTGAACACTGAAGCTTTCTTT. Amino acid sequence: CASSRPGTGLNTEAFF.